The rows below give T cell receptor beta chains drawn from one sample of a study of blood T cell repertoires in COVID-19. Here immunoSEQ multiplex PCR was the method, and the copy in TCRdb shows in-frame clones only, minus some. Here the sample spans about 150,000 clones, about 90% being singletons. The sequencing input was peripheral blood. The receptor set was obtained from a man aged 45 to 65 with acute or convalescent COVID-19. CDR3s include the opening cysteine and the closing phenylalanine or tryptophan. A D gene is named only where the DNA matches it firmly. The size entry is marked missing in some rows and otherwise reads once, few, many or a size class.

J gene: TRBJ2-1
V gene: TRBV27
clone size: NA
D gene: TRBD1
CDR3 protein: CASSLRDRGLDEQFF
CDR3 DNA: TGTGCCAGCAGTTTAAGGGACAGGGGGCTCGATGAGCAGTTCTTC

J gene: TRBJ1-4
V gene: TRBV28
clone size: once
D gene: TRBD1
CDR3 protein: CASRALAQGARGEKLFF
CDR3 DNA: TGTGCCAGCAGAGCCCTGGCGCAGGGGGCGAGAGGTGAAAAACTGTTTTTT

J gene: TRBJ2-2
V gene: TRBV5-1
clone size: few
D gene: NA
CDR3 protein: CASSGEGHVTGELFF
CDR3 DNA: TGCGCCAGCAGCGGAGAGGGACACGTCACCGGGGAGCTGTTTTTT

J gene: TRBJ2-2
V gene: TRBV5-3
clone size: few
D gene: TRBD2
CDR3 protein: CARSPGLAGVCGTGELFF
CDR3 DNA: TGTGCCAGAAGCCCTGGACTAGCGGGAGTCTGCGGCACCGGGGAGCTGTTTTTT

J gene: TRBJ1-2
V gene: TRBV29-1
clone size: NA
D gene: TRBD1
CDR3 protein: CSARTPGGSGYTF
CDR3 DNA: TGCAGCGCCCGAACTCCAGGGGGCTCTGGCTACACCTTC

J gene: TRBJ1-1
V gene: TRBV2
clone size: few
D gene: NA
CDR3 protein: CASSENSRNTEAFF
CDR3 DNA: TGTGCCAGCAGTGAAAACAGCAGGAACACTGAAGCTTTCTTT

J gene: TRBJ1-5
V gene: TRBV5-1
clone size: NA
D gene: NA
CDR3 protein: CASSLGVSSNQPQHF
CDR3 DNA: TGCGCCAGCAGCTTGGGAGTATCTAGCAATCAGCCCCAGCATTTT

J gene: TRBJ1-1
V gene: TRBV12-3/TRBV12-4
clone size: NA
D gene: NA
CDR3 protein: CASKLGGAFEAFF
CDR3 DNA: TGTGCCAGCAAGTTAGGGGGGGCCTTTGAAGCTTTCTTT

J gene: TRBJ1-1
V gene: TRBV28
clone size: NA
D gene: NA
CDR3 protein: CASRPAGGRYTEAFF
CDR3 DNA: TGTGCCAGCAGACCCGCGGGGGGCAGGTACACTGAAGCTTTCTTT

J gene: TRBJ1-2
V gene: TRBV3-1/TRBV3-2
clone size: NA
D gene: NA
CDR3 protein: CASSQRTANYGYTF
CDR3 DNA: TGTGCCAGCAGCCAACGGACAGCTAACTATGGCTACACCTTC

J gene: TRBJ1-4
V gene: TRBV28
clone size: once
D gene: NA
CDR3 protein: CATLLREEKLFF
CDR3 DNA: TGTGCCACCCTTTTGAGAGAGGAAAAACTGTTTTTT

J gene: TRBJ1-5
V gene: TRBV28
clone size: NA
D gene: NA
CDR3 protein: CASSLNFEGNQPQHF
CDR3 DNA: TGTGCCAGCAGTTTAAATTTCGAGGGCAATCAGCCCCAGCATTTT

J gene: TRBJ2-3
V gene: TRBV7-9
clone size: NA
D gene: NA
CDR3 protein: CASSLIGDSDTQYF
CDR3 DNA: TGTGCCAGCAGCTTAATCGGGGATTCAGATACGCAGTATTTT

J gene: TRBJ1-5
V gene: TRBV7-9
clone size: NA
D gene: TRBD1
CDR3 protein: CASSDRDQPQHF
CDR3 DNA: TGTGCCAGCAGTGACAGGGACCAGCCCCAGCATTTT

J gene: TRBJ2-7
V gene: TRBV10-3
clone size: NA
D gene: NA
CDR3 protein: CAISESSESYEQYF
CDR3 DNA: TGTGCCATCAGTGAGTCGTCGGAGTCCTACGAGCAGTACTTC

J gene: TRBJ1-2
V gene: TRBV29-1
clone size: NA
D gene: TRBD1
CDR3 protein: CSVVQGRNYGYTF
CDR3 DNA: TGCAGCGTAGTACAGGGGAGAAACTATGGCTACACCTTC

J gene: TRBJ2-3
V gene: TRBV7-2
clone size: NA
D gene: NA
CDR3 protein: CASSLALAADTQYF
CDR3 DNA: TGTGCCAGCAGCTTAGCGCTAGCCGCAGATACGCAGTATTTT

J gene: TRBJ1-2
V gene: TRBV9
clone size: once
D gene: NA
CDR3 protein: CASTPLESGYTF
CDR3 DNA: TGTGCCAGCACCCCCCTGGAGAGTGGCTACACCTTC

J gene: TRBJ1-2
V gene: TRBV27
clone size: NA
D gene: NA
CDR3 protein: CASSLLGRGGEGYTF
CDR3 DNA: TGTGCCAGCAGTTTATTGGGGCGGGGAGGCGAAGGCTACACCTTC

J gene: TRBJ1-4
V gene: TRBV5-1
clone size: NA
D gene: NA
CDR3 protein: CASSPQGGSNEKLFF
CDR3 DNA: TGCGCCAGCAGCCCTCAGGGTGGGTCTAATGAAAAACTGTTTTTT

J gene: TRBJ2-1
V gene: TRBV11-2
clone size: NA
D gene: NA
CDR3 protein: CASSLRENEQFF
CDR3 DNA: TGTGCCAGCAGCCTCCGAGAGAATGAGCAGTTCTTC

J gene: TRBJ2-7
V gene: TRBV27
clone size: NA
D gene: TRBD1
CDR3 protein: CASSFRTGATYEQYF
CDR3 DNA: TGTGCCAGCAGTTTTAGGACAGGGGCAACCTACGAGCAGTACTTC

J gene: TRBJ1-2
V gene: TRBV19
clone size: NA
D gene: NA
CDR3 protein: CASSIGQTNYGYTF
CDR3 DNA: TGTGCCAGTAGTATCGGACAGACTAACTATGGCTACACCTTC

J gene: TRBJ2-1
V gene: TRBV9
clone size: NA
D gene: NA
CDR3 protein: CASSVAGVQFF
CDR3 DNA: TGTGCCAGCAGCGTAGCGGGAGTACAATTCTTC

J gene: TRBJ2-7
V gene: TRBV5-1
clone size: NA
D gene: NA
CDR3 protein: CASSGGALQSEQYF
CDR3 DNA: TGCGCCAGCAGCGGAGGCGCCCTGCAAAGCGAGCAGTACTTC

J gene: TRBJ1-1
V gene: TRBV2
clone size: NA
D gene: NA
CDR3 protein: CASRLGGYTEAFF
CDR3 DNA: TGTGCCAGCAGGCTGGGGGGATACACTGAAGCTTTCTTT

J gene: TRBJ2-1
V gene: TRBV5-1
clone size: NA
D gene: TRBD2
CDR3 protein: CASSSLADSPLF
CDR3 DNA: TGCGCCAGCAGCTCCCTAGCGGACTCCCCACTCTTC

J gene: TRBJ1-2
V gene: TRBV15
clone size: NA
D gene: NA
CDR3 protein: CATSRMGGSGYTF
CDR3 DNA: TGTGCCACCAGCAGAATGGGGGGAAGTGGCTACACCTTC

J gene: TRBJ2-5
V gene: TRBV30
clone size: NA
D gene: TRBD1
CDR3 protein: CAWSGDRQETQYF
CDR3 DNA: TGTGCCTGGAGTGGGGACAGGCAAGAGACCCAGTACTTC

J gene: TRBJ2-7
V gene: TRBV4-2
clone size: NA
D gene: TRBD1
CDR3 protein: CASSRLGQGVYEQYF
CDR3 DNA: TGTGCCAGCAGCCGTTTAGGACAGGGAGTCTACGAGCAGTACTTC

J gene: TRBJ1-3
V gene: TRBV5-1
clone size: NA
D gene: NA
CDR3 protein: CASSFRSAQDGYSGNTIYF
CDR3 DNA: TGCGCCAGCAGCTTCCGATCGGCTCAAGACGGGTACTCTGGAAACACCATATATTTT

J gene: TRBJ2-7
V gene: TRBV9
clone size: NA
D gene: TRBD1
CDR3 protein: CASSVAVQGLYEQYF
CDR3 DNA: TGTGCCAGCAGCGTAGCAGTACAGGGGTTATACGAGCAGTACTTC

J gene: TRBJ2-1
V gene: TRBV29-1
clone size: once
D gene: TRBD2
CDR3 protein: CSVPTGGLAEPYNEQFF
CDR3 DNA: TGCAGCGTCCCAACGGGGGGGCTAGCGGAGCCCTACAATGAGCAGTTCTTC

J gene: TRBJ2-5
V gene: TRBV19
clone size: once
D gene: TRBD2
CDR3 protein: CASRASGGVGETQYF
CDR3 DNA: TGTGCCAGTAGGGCTAGCGGGGGGGTAGGGGAGACCCAGTACTTC

J gene: TRBJ2-1
V gene: TRBV9
clone size: NA
D gene: NA
CDR3 protein: CASSAGPTTNNEQFF
CDR3 DNA: TGTGCCAGCAGCGCTGGTCCCACCACAAACAATGAGCAGTTCTTC

J gene: TRBJ2-3
V gene: TRBV25-1
clone size: NA
D gene: NA
CDR3 protein: CASSWGRQVDTQYF
CDR3 DNA: TGTGCCAGCAGTTGGGGGCGCCAAGTAGATACGCAGTATTTT

J gene: TRBJ1-3
V gene: TRBV9
clone size: NA
D gene: NA
CDR3 protein: CASSVATGGNTIYF
CDR3 DNA: TGTGCCAGCAGCGTAGCAACGGGGGGAAACACCATATATTTT

J gene: TRBJ2-7
V gene: TRBV6-5
clone size: NA
D gene: NA
CDR3 protein: CASIRDRMSHEQYF
CDR3 DNA: TGTGCCAGCATTAGAGACAGAATGTCCCACGAGCAGTACTTC

J gene: TRBJ1-2
V gene: TRBV28
clone size: NA
D gene: TRBD1
CDR3 protein: CASSFNRQGLLLGYTF
CDR3 DNA: TGTGCCAGCAGTTTTAACCGACAGGGATTGCTCTTGGGCTACACCTTC

J gene: TRBJ1-1
V gene: TRBV2
clone size: NA
D gene: NA
CDR3 protein: CASSEALSRYGTEAFF
CDR3 DNA: TGTGCCAGCAGTGAAGCCTTGAGCAGGTATGGGACTGAAGCTTTCTTT

J gene: TRBJ1-2
V gene: TRBV18
clone size: NA
D gene: NA
CDR3 protein: CASSPPSGNYGYTF
CDR3 DNA: TGTGCCAGCTCACCACCATCGGGAAACTATGGCTACACCTTC

J gene: TRBJ2-2
V gene: TRBV20-1
clone size: NA
D gene: NA
CDR3 protein: CSARRTGELFF
CDR3 DNA: TGCAGTGCTAGGAGGACCGGGGAGCTGTTTTTT